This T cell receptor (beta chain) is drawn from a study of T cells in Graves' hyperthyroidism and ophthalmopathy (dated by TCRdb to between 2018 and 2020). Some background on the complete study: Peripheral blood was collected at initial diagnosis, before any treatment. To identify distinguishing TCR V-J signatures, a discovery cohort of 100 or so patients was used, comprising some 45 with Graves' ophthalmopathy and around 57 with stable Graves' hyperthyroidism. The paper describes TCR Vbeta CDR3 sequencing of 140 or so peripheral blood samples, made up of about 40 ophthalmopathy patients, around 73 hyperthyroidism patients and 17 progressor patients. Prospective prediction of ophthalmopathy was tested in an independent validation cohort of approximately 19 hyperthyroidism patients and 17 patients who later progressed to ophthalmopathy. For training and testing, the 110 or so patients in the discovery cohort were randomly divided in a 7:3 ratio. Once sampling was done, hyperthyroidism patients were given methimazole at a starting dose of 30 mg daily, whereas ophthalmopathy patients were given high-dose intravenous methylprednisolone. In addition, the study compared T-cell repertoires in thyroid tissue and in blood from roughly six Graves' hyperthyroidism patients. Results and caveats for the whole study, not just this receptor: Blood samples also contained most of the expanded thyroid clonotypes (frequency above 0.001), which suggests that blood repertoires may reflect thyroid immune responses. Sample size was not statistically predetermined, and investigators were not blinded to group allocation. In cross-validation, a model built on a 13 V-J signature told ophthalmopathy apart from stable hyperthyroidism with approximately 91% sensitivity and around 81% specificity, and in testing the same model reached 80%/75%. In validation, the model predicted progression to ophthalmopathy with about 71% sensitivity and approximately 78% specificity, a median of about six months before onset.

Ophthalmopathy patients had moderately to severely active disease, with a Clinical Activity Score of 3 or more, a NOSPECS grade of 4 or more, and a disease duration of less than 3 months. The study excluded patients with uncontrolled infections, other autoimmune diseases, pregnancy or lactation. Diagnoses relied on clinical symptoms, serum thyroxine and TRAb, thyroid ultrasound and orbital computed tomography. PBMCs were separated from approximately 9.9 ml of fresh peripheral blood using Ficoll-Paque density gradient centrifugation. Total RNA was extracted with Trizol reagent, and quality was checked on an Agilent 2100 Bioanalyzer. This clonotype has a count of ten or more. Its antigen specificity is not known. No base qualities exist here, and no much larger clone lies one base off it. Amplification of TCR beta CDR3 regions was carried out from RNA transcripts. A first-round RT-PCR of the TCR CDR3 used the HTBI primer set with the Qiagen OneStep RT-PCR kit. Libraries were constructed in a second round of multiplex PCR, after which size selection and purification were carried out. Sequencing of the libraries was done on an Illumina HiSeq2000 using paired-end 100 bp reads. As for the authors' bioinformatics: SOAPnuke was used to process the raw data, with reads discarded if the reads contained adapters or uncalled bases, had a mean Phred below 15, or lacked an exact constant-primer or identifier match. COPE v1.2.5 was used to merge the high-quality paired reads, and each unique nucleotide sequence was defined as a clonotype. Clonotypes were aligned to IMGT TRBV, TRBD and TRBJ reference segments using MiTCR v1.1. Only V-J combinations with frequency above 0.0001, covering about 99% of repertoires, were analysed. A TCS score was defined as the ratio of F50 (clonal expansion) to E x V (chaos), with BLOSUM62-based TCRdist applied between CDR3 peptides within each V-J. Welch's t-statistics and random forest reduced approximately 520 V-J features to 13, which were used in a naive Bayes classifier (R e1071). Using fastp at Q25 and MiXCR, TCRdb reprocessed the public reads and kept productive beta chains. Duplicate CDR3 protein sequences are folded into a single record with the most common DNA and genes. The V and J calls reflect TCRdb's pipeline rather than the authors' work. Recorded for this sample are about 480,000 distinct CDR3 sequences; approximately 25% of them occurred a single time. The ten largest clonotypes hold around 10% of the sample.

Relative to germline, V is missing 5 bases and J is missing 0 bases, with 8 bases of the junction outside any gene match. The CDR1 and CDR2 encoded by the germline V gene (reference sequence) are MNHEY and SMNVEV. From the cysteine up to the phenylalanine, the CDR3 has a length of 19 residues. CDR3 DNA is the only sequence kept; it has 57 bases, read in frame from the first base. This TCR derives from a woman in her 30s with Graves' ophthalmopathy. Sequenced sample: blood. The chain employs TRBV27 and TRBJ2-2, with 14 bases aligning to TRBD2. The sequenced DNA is TGTGCCAGCAGTCCTATGGGACTAGCGGGGGCCACGAACACCGGGGAGCTGTTTTTT. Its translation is CASSPMGLAGATNTGELFF.